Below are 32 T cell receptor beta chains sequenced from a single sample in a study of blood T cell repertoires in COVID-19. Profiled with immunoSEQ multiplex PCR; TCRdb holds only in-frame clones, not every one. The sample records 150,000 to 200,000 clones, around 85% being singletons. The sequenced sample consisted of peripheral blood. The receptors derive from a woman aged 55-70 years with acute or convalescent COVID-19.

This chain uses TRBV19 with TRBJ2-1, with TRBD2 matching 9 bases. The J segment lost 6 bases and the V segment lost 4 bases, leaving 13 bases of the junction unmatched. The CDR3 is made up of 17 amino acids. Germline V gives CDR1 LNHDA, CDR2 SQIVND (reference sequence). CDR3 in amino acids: CASSTHYSGSFGNEQFF. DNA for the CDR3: TGTGCCAGTAGTACTCATTATAGCGGGAGTTTCGGCAATGAGCAGTTCTTC.

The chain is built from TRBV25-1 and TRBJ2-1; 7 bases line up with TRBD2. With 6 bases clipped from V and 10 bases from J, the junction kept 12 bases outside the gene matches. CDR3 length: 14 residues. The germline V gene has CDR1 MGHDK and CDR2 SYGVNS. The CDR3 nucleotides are TGTGCCAGCAGAAGTTTCGCGGGAGAAGGGGAGCAGTTCTTC. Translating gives CASRSFAGEGEQFF.

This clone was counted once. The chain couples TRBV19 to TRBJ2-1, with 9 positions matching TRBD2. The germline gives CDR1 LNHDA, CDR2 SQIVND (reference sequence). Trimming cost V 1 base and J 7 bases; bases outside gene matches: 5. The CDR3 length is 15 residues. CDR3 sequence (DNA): TGTGCCAGTAGTATAGGTAGCGGGAGATGGAATGAGCAGTTCTTC. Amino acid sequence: CASSIGSGRWNEQFF.

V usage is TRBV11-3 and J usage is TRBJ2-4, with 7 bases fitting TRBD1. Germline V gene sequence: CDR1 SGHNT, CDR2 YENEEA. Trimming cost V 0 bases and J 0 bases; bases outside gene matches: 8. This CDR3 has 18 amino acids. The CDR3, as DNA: TGTGCCAGCAGCTTAGAACGAGGGGGCTGGGGAGCCAAAAACATTCAGTACTTC. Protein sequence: CASSLERGGWGAKNIQYF.

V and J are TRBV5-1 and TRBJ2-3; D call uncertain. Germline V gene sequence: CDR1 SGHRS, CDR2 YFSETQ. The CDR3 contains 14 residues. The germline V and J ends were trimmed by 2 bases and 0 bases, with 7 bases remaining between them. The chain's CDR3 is CASSFTASTDTQYF. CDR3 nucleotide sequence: TGCGCCAGCAGCTTTACAGCTAGCACAGATACGCAGTATTTT.

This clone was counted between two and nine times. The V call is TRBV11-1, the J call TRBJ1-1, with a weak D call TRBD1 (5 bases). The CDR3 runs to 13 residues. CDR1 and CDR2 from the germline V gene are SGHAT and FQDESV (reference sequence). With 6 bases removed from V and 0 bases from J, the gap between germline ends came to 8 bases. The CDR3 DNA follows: TGTGCCAGCAGTGGGGGGGTGAACACTGAAGCTTTCTTT. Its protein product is CASSGGVNTEAFF.

The CDR3 sequence is CASSLRGQGYYGYTF. In nucleotides, the CDR3 is TGTGCCAGCAGTCTCAGGGGACAGGGTTACTATGGCTACACCTTC. The V call is TRBV28, the J call TRBJ1-2; TRBD1 matches at 9 bases. After removal of 5 bases from V and 3 bases from J, the junction contained 7 bases not matched to a gene. Germline V lookup: CDR1 MDHEN, CDR2 SYDVKM. This CDR3 is 15 amino acids long.

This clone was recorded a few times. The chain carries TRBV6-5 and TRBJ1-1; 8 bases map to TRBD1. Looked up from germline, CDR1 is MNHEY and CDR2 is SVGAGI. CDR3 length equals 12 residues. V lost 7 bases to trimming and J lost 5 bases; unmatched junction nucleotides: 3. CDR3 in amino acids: CASTGGSTEAFF. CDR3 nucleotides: TGTGCCAGCACAGGGGGCTCTACTGAAGCTTTCTTT.

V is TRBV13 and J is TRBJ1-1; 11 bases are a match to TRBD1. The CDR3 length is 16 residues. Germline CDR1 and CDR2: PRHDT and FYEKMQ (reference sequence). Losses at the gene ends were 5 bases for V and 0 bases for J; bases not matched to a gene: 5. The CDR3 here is CASSVGQGAMNTEAFF. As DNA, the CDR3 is TGTGCCAGCAGCGTCGGACAGGGGGCCATGAACACTGAAGCTTTCTTT. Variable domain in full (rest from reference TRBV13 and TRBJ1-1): AAGVIQSPRHLIKEKRETATLKCYPIPRHDTVYWYQQGPGQDPQFLISFYEKMQSDKGSIPDRFSAQQFSDYHSELNMSSLELGDSALYFCASSVGQGAMNTEAFFGQGTRLTVV.

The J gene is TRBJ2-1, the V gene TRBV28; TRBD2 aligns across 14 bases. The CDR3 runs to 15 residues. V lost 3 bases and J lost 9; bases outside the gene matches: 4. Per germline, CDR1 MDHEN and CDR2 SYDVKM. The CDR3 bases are TGTGCCAGCAGTTTGGGGACTAGCGGGAGAACTGAGCAGTTCTTC. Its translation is CASSLGTSGRTEQFF.

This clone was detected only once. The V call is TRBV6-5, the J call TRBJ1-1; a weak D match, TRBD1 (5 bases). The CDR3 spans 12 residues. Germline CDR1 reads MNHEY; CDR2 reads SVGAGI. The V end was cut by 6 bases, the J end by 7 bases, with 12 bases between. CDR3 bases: TGTGCCAGCAGCGTATTAGGGGTTGAAGCTTTCTTT. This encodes CASSVLGVEAFF.

CDR3 amino acids: CASRGFTGGTNTEAFF. As DNA, the CDR3 is TGTGCCAGCAGGGGTTTTACAGGGGGGACGAACACTGAAGCTTTCTTT. The J gene is TRBJ1-1, the V gene TRBV28; 8 bases are shared with TRBD1. The V and J ends lost 6 bases and 1 base, in that order; junction bases with no gene match: 10. This CDR3 spans 16 amino acids. In germline, CDR1 is MDHEN, CDR2 SYDVKM.

Written as DNA, the CDR3 is TGTGCCAGCAGCTTAGCGGGGGGACCCTATGGCTACACCTTC. This encodes CASSLAGGPYGYTF. The J gene is TRBJ1-2, the V gene TRBV7-2, with D tentatively TRBD1 (5 bases). The germline V gene has CDR1 SGHTA and CDR2 FQGNSA. The CDR3 has 14 amino acids. V lost 0 bases, J lost 4 bases, and 9 bases lay in between.

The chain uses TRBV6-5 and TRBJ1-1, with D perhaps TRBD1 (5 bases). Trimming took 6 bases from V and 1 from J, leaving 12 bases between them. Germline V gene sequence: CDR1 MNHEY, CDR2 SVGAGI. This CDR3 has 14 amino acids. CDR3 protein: CASSPGGPNTEAFF. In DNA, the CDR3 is TGTGCCAGCAGCCCCGGGGGACCGAACACTGAAGCTTTCTTT.

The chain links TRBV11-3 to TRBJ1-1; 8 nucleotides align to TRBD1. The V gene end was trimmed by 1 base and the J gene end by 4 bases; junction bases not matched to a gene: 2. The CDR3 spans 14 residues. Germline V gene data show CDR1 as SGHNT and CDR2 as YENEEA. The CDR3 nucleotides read TGTGCCAGCAGCTTAGGACAGGGGCTCACTGAAGCTTTCTTT. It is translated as CASSLGQGLTEAFF.

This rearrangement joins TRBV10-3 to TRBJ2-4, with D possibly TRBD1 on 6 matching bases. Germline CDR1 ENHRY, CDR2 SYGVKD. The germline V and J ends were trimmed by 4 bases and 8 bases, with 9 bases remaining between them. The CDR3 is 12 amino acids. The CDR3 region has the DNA TGTGCCATCAGTGCGGCAGGGGACATTCAGTACTTC. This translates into CAISAAGDIQYF.

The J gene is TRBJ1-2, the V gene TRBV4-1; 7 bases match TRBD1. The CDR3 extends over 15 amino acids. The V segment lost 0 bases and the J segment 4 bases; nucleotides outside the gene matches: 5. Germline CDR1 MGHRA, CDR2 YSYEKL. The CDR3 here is CASSQEPGTVYGYTF. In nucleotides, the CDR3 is TGCGCCAGCAGCCAAGAGCCCGGGACAGTCTATGGCTACACCTTC.

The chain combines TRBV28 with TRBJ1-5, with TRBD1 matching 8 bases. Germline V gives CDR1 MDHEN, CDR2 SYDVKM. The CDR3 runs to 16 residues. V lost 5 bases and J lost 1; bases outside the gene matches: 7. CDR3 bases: TGTGCCAGCAGTCTGACAGGGGCCCAAAGCAATCAGCCCCAGCATTTT. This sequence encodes CASSLTGAQSNQPQHF.

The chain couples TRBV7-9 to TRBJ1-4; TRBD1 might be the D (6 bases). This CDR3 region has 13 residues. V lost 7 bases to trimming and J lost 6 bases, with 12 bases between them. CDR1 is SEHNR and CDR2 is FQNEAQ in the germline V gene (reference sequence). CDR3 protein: CASTRGGDEKLFF. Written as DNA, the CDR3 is TGTGCCAGCACTCGAGGGGGAGATGAAAAACTGTTTTTT.

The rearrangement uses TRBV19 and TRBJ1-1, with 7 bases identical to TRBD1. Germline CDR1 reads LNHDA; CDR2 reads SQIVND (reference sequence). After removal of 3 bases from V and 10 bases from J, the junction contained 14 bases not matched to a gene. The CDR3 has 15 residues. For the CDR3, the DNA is TGTGCCAGTAGTATGGTGACAGGGATATGGGCGAGAGCTTTCTTT. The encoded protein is CASSMVTGIWARAFF.

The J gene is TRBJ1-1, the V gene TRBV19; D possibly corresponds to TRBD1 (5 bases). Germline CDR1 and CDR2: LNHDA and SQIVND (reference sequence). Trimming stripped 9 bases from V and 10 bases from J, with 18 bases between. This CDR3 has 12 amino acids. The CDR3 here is CASRTSGFVAFF. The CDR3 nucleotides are TGTGCCAGCAGAACCTCAGGGTTCGTAGCTTTCTTT.

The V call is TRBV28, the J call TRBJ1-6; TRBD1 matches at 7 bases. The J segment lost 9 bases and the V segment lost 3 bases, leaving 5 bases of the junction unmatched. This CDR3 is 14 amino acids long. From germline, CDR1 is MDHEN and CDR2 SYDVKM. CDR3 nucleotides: TGTGCCAGCAGTTTTCCAGGGGGTGTTTCACCCCTCCACTTT. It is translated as CASSFPGGVSPLHF.

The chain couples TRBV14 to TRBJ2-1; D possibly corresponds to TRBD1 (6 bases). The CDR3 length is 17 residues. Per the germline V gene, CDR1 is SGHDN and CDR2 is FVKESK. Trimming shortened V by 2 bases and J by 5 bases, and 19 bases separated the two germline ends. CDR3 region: CASSQFTSGTKNNEQFF. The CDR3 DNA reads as TGTGCCAGCAGCCAATTTACTTCCGGGACAAAAAACAATGAGCAGTTCTTC.

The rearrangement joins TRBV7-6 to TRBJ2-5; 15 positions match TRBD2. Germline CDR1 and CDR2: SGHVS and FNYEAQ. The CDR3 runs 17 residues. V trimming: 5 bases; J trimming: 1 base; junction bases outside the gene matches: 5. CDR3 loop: CASSQGLAGGPQETQYF. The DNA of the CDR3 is TGTGCCAGCAGCCAGGGACTAGCGGGAGGCCCCCAAGAGACCCAGTACTTC.

The CDR3: CASSQLTGQAGGYTF. The CDR3 nucleotides are TGTGCCAGCAGCCAACTGACCGGACAGGCCGGGGGCTACACCTTC. This chain joins TRBV3-1 (or the pseudogene TRBV3-2) and TRBJ1-2; 7 bases fit TRBD1. Looked up from germline, CDR1 is LGHDT and CDR2 is YNNKEL (reference sequence). The trim removed 2 bases at V and 8 bases at J, leaving 11 bases unmatched. The length of the CDR3 is 15 residues.

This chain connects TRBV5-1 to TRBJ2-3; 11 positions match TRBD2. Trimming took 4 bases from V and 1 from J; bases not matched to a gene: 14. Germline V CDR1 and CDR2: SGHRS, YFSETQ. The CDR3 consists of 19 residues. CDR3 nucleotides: TGCGCCAGCAGCCGTGGGGGGAGACCGGGACTAGCGGGCACAGATACGCAGTATTTT. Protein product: CASSRGGRPGLAGTDTQYF.

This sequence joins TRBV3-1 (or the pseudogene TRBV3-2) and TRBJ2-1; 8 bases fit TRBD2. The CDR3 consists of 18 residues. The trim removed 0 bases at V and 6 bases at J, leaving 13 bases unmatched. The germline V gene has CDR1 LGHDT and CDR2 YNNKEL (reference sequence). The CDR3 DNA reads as TGTGCCAGCAGCCAAGAATTATCCGGGACTAGTCCCCGCAATGAGCAGTTCTTC. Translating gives CASSQELSGTSPRNEQFF.

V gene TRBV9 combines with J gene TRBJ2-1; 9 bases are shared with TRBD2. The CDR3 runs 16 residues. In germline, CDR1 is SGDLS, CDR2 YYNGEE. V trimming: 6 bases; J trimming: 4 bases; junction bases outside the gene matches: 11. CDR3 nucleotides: TGTGCCAGCACCGCACGGGGGCGGGAGGGATACAATGAGCAGTTCTTC. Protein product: CASTARGREGYNEQFF.

CDR3 residues: CASSTSYEQYV. CDR3 coding DNA: TGTGCCAGCAGTACTTCCTACGAGCAGTACGTC. The chain employs TRBV28 and TRBJ2-7; no definite D call. The germline V gene encodes CDR1 MDHEN and CDR2 SYDVKM. The CDR3 is 11 residues long. V lost 5 bases and J 1 base, leaving 3 bases between the germline ends.

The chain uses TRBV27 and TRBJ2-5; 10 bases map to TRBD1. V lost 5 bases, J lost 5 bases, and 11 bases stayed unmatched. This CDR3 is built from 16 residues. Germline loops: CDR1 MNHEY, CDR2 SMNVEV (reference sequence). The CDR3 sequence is CASSTGDRGAGETQYF. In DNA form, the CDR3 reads TGTGCCAGCAGTACCGGGGACAGGGGTGCGGGGGAGACCCAGTACTTC.

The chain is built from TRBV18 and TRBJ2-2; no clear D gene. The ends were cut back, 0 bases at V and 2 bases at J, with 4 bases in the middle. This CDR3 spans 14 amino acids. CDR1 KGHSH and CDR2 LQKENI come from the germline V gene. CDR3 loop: CASSPPSNTGELFF. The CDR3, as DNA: TGTGCCAGCTCACCACCCTCTAACACCGGGGAGCTGTTTTTT.

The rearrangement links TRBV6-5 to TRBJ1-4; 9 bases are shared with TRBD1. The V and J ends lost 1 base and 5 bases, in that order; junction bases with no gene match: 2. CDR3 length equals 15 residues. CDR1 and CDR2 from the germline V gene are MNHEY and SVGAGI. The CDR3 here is CASSYWGQGNEKLFF. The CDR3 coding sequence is TGTGCCAGCAGTTACTGGGGACAGGGCAATGAAAAACTGTTTTTT.